This T cell receptor beta chain is drawn from a study of T-cell reconstitution after alpha-beta-depleted transplantation in children. The table lists this clonotype with a few counts. Its specificity is not known. Trimming removed 0 bases at V and 2 bases at J, with 12 bases between. CDR3 length: 16 residues. CDR1 SGDLS and CDR2 YYNGEE come from the germline V gene. A TCRbeta library incorporating unique molecular identifiers was prepared. TCRdb redid the calling of the PCR reads with MiXCR, one entry per CDR3 protein. The data show 450,000 to 550,000 distinct CDR3 sequences, 10% to 12% seen once. Study observations and caveats: Alpha-beta T cells about two months after transplant reportedly derived from several hundred expanded graft clones. T-cell counts and diversity at one year following transplant were attributed mainly to newly produced T cells. There were some patients whose high TCRbeta diversity at day 60 came from surviving recipient T cells and thymic progenitors.

J is TRBJ2-1 and V is TRBV9, with a weak D call TRBD2 (6 bases). Sequencing was performed on PBMCs, mostly from graft donor cells, taken 180 days after TCRalphabeta/CD19-depleted stem cell transplant. The receptor comes from a female patient aged 2-9 years who had a stem cell transplant for aplastic anemia, so the T cells may come from the graft donor. CDR3 region: CASSVATGGAYNEQFF. The CDR3 DNA follows: TGTGCCAGCAGCGTAGCTACCGGAGGGGCCTACAATGAGCAGTTCTTC.